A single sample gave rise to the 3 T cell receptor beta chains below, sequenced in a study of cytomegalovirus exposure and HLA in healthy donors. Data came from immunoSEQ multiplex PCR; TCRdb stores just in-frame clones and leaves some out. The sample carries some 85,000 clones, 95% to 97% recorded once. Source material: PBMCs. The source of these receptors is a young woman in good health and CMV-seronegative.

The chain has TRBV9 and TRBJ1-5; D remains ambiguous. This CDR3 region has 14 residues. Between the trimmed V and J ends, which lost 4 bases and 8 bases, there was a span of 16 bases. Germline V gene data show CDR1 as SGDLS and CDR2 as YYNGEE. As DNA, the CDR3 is TGTGCCAGCAGCCTCTCCCACGGGGTTGAGCCCCAGCATTTT. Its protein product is CASSLSHGVEPQHF.

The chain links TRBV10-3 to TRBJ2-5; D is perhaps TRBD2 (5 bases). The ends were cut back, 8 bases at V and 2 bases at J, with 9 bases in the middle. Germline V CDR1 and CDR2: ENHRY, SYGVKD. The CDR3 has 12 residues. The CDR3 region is CAIGERQETQYF. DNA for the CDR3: TGTGCCATCGGGGAGCGGCAAGAGACCCAGTACTTC.

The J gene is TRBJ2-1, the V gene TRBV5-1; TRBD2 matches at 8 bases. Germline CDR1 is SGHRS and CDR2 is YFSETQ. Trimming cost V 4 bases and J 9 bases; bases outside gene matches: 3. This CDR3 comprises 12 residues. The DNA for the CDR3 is TGCGCCAGCAGCCGGGGGGGCAGTGAGCAGTTCTTC. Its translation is CASSRGGSEQFF.